The 20 T cell receptor beta chains reported below all come from one sample, sequenced in a study of OX40 agonist ivuxolimab in advanced cancers. Only in-frame clones appear in the TCRdb table, and some are missing; sequencing was by immunoSEQ multiplex PCR. The sample has some 89,000 clones; about 86% are singletons. The material sequenced was CD4+ or CD8+ T cells sorted from blood, taken in a trial of the OX40 agonist ivuxolimab. The receptors come from an adult with an advanced solid tumor such as melanoma, head and neck, liver or kidney cancer.

This chain links TRBV4-1 with TRBJ1-6; D remains ambiguous. Germline V gene sequence: CDR1 MGHRA, CDR2 YSYEKL. This CDR3 region has 14 residues. V lost 4 bases, J lost 10 bases, and 14 bases lay in between. The CDR3 protein is CASSLGVGRSPLHF. The CDR3 bases are TGCGCCAGCAGCCTTGGGGTAGGGCGGTCACCCCTCCACTTT.

This chain links TRBV9 with TRBJ2-7; 8 bases align to TRBD1. The CDR3 sequence is 16 residues long. V trimming: 3 bases; J trimming: 2 bases; junction bases outside the gene matches: 10. The germline V gene has CDR1 SGDLS and CDR2 YYNGEE. The CDR3 region has the DNA TGTGCCAGCAGCGCTGGGGTGGACAGGGCCACCTACGAGCAGTACTTC. It yields the protein CASSAGVDRATYEQYF.

The CDR3 loop is CAISESGGLGDTQYF. Written as DNA, the CDR3 is TGTGCCATCAGTGAGTCGGGGGGGTTGGGAGATACGCAGTATTTT. This chain connects TRBV10-3 to TRBJ2-3, with TRBD2 identical over 7 bases. V trimming: 0 bases; J trimming: 5 bases; junction bases outside the gene matches: 5. The CDR3 is made up of 15 amino acids. Germline-derived CDR1 and CDR2 are ENHRY and SYGVKD.

The genes are TRBV12-2 and TRBJ2-2; the table's D call, TRBD1, was not checked against the DNA. TRBV12-2 is labeled a pseudogene. The CDR3 totals 17 residues. The CDR3 coding sequence is TGTGCAAGTCGCTTATCCCGGACAGGGTGTAACACCGGGGAGCTGTTTTTT. It encodes CASRLSRTGCNTGELFF.

The CDR3 region is CASSQVMTGTGGTDTQYF. The CDR3 DNA reads as TGCGCCAGCAGCCAAGTTATGACCGGGACAGGGGGCACAGATACGCAGTATTTT. The chain has TRBV4-1 and TRBJ2-3; TRBD1 agrees at 10 bases. With 1 base clipped from V and 1 base from J, the junction kept 8 bases outside the gene matches. Per germline, CDR1 MGHRA and CDR2 YSYEKL. This CDR3 contains 18 residues.

DNA for the CDR3: TGCGCCAGCAGCTTGGGACTAGCGGGGGTTGGAGAGACCCAGTACTTC. It is translated as CASSLGLAGVGETQYF. The rearrangement links TRBV5-1 to TRBJ2-5, with 12 bases that match TRBD2. Trimming at V came to 0 bases and at J to 4 bases, leaving 4 bases not matched to a gene. Germline CDR1 and CDR2: SGHRS and YFSETQ. The CDR3 covers 16 residues.

The CDR3 bases are TGTGCCAGTACCCCCTCCGGTGCAACTAATGAAAAACTGTTTTTT. It specifies CASTPSGATNEKLFF. The chain combines TRBV19 with TRBJ1-4, with D uncertain. The V and J ends lost 7 bases and 0 bases respectively, with 12 bases between them. Germline CDR1 is LNHDA and CDR2 is SQIVND (reference sequence). The CDR3 loop spans 15 amino acids.

This chain uses TRBV30 with TRBJ2-2; D is possibly TRBD1 (6 bases). CDR3 length: 15 amino acids. Per germline, CDR1 GTSNPN and CDR2 SVGIG (reference sequence). The germline V and J ends were trimmed by 2 bases and 5 bases, with 15 bases remaining between them. This CDR3 is CAWSPNRVRTGELFF. In DNA form, the CDR3 reads TGTGCCTGGAGTCCGAACAGGGTACGGACCGGGGAGCTGTTTTTT.

This sequence joins TRBV5-1 and TRBJ2-7; the match to TRBD1 covers 7 bases. Trimming cost V 4 bases and J 4 bases; bases outside gene matches: 17. The CDR3 covers 17 residues. Germline V gene sequence: CDR1 SGHRS, CDR2 YFSETQ. The DNA of the CDR3 is TGCGCCAGCAGCCTTCGTCCGTCGGGGCAGGGGGATTACGAGCAGTACTTC. Its protein is CASSLRPSGQGDYEQYF.

The rearrangement joins TRBV6-1 to TRBJ2-5; TRBD1 matches at 8 bases. Unmatched junction bases numbered 8, after V lost 8 bases and J lost 6 bases. Looked up from germline, CDR1 is MNHNS and CDR2 is SASEGT. The CDR3 sequence is 13 residues long. The CDR3 region has the DNA TGTGCCAGCTTTAATCAGGGGGCCAAGACCCAGTACTTC. Translation gives CASFNQGAKTQYF.

The J gene is TRBJ1-1, the V gene TRBV7-6; D is undetermined. The CDR3 extends over 16 amino acids. V was trimmed by 2 bases and J by 0 bases, leaving 13 bases between them. Germline lookup yields CDR1 SGHVS and CDR2 FNYEAQ. CDR3 in amino acids: CASSLLTGELNTEAFF. CDR3 nucleotides: TGTGCCAGCAGCTTATTGACCGGGGAATTGAACACTGAAGCTTTCTTT.

The rearrangement joins TRBV10-2 to TRBJ2-3, with TRBD1 identical over 7 bases. CDR3 size: 16 residues. The V gene end was trimmed by 3 bases and the J gene end by 2 bases; junction bases not matched to a gene: 8. Germline CDR1 WSHSY, CDR2 SAAADI. DNA for the CDR3: TGCGCCAGCAGTGACTCGGGACAGTTATACACAGATACGCAGTATTTT. It encodes CASSDSGQLYTDTQYF.

The rearrangement links TRBV11-2 to TRBJ1-4; D possibly corresponds to TRBD1 (6 bases). V lost 5 bases and J lost 8, with 15 bases in between. CDR1 SGHAT and CDR2 FQNNGV come from the germline V gene. This CDR3 is built from 14 residues. The CDR3 region is CASSPGAYSEKLFF. The DNA for the CDR3 is TGTGCCAGCAGCCCAGGGGCGTATAGCGAAAAACTGTTTTTT.

The chain is built from TRBV7-2 and TRBJ1-2, with TRBD1 matching 10 bases. The CDR3 consists of 17 residues. Losses at the gene ends were 1 base for V and 6 bases for J; bases not matched to a gene: 11. CDR1 and CDR2 (germline): SGHTA, FQGNSA. CDR3 DNA: TGTGCCAGCAGCTTAGTCGGGACAGGGGCCACTGGGCATGGCTACACCTTC. It translates to CASSLVGTGATGHGYTF.

The rearrangement joins TRBV15 to TRBJ2-7; unclear D gene. Germline CDR1 reads LNHNV; CDR2 reads YYDKDF (reference sequence). The CDR3 is made up of 13 amino acids. With 0 bases removed from V and 6 bases from J, the gap between germline ends came to 9 bases. The CDR3 DNA is TGTGCCACCAGCAGAGACCCCGGAGCCGAGCAGTACTTC. As protein: CATSRDPGAEQYF.

The chain links TRBV19 to TRBJ2-4, with 9 bases lining up with TRBD1. J was trimmed by 9 bases and V by 7 bases; bases with no gene match: 7. This CDR3 is 13 amino acids long. CDR1 is LNHDA and CDR2 is SQIVND in the germline V gene (reference sequence). CDR3 amino acids: CASMVTGGRIQYF. In DNA form, the CDR3 reads TGTGCCAGTATGGTAACAGGGGGCCGCATTCAGTACTTC.

The gene calls are TRBV10-1 and TRBJ1-2; 12 positions agree with TRBD1. The CDR3 runs 15 residues. CDR1 is WNHNN and CDR2 is SYGVQD in the germline V gene (reference sequence). V was pared by 2 bases and J by 7 bases, with 5 bases of the junction left unmatched. The CDR3 protein is CASSEPGQGAGGYTF. CDR3 sequence (DNA): TGCGCCAGCAGTGAGCCGGGACAGGGGGCTGGTGGCTACACCTTC.

The CDR3 sequence is CASSQLLLTGLNGEQYF. The DNA of the CDR3 is TGCGCCAGCAGCCAGTTACTTTTGACAGGGTTGAACGGCGAGCAGTACTTC. The chain links TRBV4-1 to TRBJ2-7, with 7 bases matching TRBD1. Germline assignment: CDR1 MGHRA and CDR2 YSYEKL. This CDR3 contains 17 residues. The ends lost 3 bases at V and 6 bases at J; junction bases unmatched: 17.

This clone was seen once. The genes are TRBV21-1 and TRBJ2-2; the table's D gene call, TRBD1, was not cross checked with the DNA. TRBV21-1 constitutes a pseudogene. CDR3 length: 18 residues. Written as DNA, the CDR3 is TGTGCCAGCAGCAAAGGAGGACAGGGGGCGCAGAGCACCGGGGAGCTGTTTTTT. Amino acid sequence: CASSKGGQGAQSTGELFF.

Written as DNA, the CDR3 is TGTGCCTGGACTCAAAGCGGGGACTATGGCTACACCTTC. Protein sequence: CAWTQSGDYGYTF. V gene TRBV30 combines with J gene TRBJ1-2; D gene ambiguous. Per germline, CDR1 GTSNPN and CDR2 SVGIG (reference sequence). The CDR3 is made up of 13 amino acids. With 4 bases removed from V and 3 bases from J, the gap between germline ends came to 12 bases. The full variable domain, its missing parts supplied by reference TRBV30 and TRBJ1-2, is SQTIHQWPATLVQPVGSPLSLECTVEGTSNPNLYWYRQAAGRGLQLLFYSVGIGQISSEVPQNLSASRPQDRQFILSSKKLLLSDSGFYLCAWTQSGDYGYTFGSGTRLTVV.